This T cell receptor beta chain stems from a study of blood T cell repertoires in COVID-19. Study-wide context: Italy, Spain and the United States were the sources of the convalescent and acute COVID-19 samples.

The CDR3 is 15 residues long. Trimming removed 7 bases from V and 5 bases from J, with 23 bases in between. Germline V gene sequence: CDR1 SQVTM, CDR2 ANQGSEA. TCRdb keeps only in-frame clones here, not all; method: immunoSEQ multiplex PCR. Here the sample spans 45,000 to 60,000 clones, approximately 90% being singletons. The sequence came from a man aged 45-65 years with acute or convalescent COVID-19. The sequencing sample was made of peripheral blood. The chain employs TRBV29-1 and TRBJ2-5, with D possibly being TRBD1 (6 bases). CDR3: CSALSPTGKRETQYF. The DNA for the CDR3 is TGCAGCGCCCTAAGCCCAACAGGGAAACGGGAGACCCAGTACTTC.